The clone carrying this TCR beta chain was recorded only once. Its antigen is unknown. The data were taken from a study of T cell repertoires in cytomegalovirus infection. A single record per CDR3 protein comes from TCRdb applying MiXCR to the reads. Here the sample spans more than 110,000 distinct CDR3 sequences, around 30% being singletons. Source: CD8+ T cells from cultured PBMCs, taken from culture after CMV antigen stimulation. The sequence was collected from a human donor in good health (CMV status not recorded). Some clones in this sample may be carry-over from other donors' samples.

CDR3 DNA sequence: TGTGCCAGTAGTATAGGGGAACTGGTGAACACTGAAGCTTTCTTT. Its protein product is CASSIGELVNTEAFF. The chain combines TRBV19 with TRBJ1-1; no clear D gene. The germline V and J ends were trimmed by 1 base and 0 bases, with 9 bases remaining between them. Germline V gene data show CDR1 as LNHDA and CDR2 as SQIVND (reference sequence). The CDR3 is made up of 15 amino acids.